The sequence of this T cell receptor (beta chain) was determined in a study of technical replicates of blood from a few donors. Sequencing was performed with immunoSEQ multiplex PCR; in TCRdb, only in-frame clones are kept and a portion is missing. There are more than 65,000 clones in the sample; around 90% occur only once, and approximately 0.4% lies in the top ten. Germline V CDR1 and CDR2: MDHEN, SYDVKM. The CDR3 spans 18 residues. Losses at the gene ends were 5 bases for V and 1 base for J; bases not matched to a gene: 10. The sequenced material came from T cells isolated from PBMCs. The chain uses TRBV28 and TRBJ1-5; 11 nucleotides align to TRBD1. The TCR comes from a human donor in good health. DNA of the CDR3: TGTGCCAGCAGTCCTTTGGACAGGGGGCTAAGAAGCAATCAGCCCCAGCATTTT. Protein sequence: CASSPLDRGLRSNQPQHF.